This T cell receptor beta chain was recorded in a study of technical replicates of blood from a handful of donors. With 4 bases removed from V and 5 bases from J, the gap between germline ends came to 9 bases. The CDR3 covers 13 residues. Germline-derived CDR1 and CDR2 are LGHNA and YSLEER. Clones were read by immunoSEQ multiplex PCR, and TCRdb kept only the in-frame ones, dropping some. Among around 79,000 clones listed, 85% to 95% were seen once. This clone occurred once. The chain combines TRBV4-3 with TRBJ1-5, with D possibly matching TRBD1 (5 bases). The TCR was taken from a human donor in good health. Sequencing was carried out using T cells isolated from PBMCs. The CDR3 reads CASSRQQDQPQHF. The DNA for the CDR3 is TGCGCCAGCAGCCGTCAACAGGATCAGCCCCAGCATTTT.